The 30 T cell receptor beta chains given below trace back to one sample, sequenced in a study of low-dose radiotherapy and immunotherapy resistance in tumors. Noted time point: before trial treatment. Alpha- and beta-chain coverage of first-strand cDNA came from TRAV- and TRBV-specific primers. The TCRs were subjected to amplification over roughly 18 PCR cycles employing a constant-region primer in conjunction with a V-primer adapter. TCRdb itself ran the reads through MiXCR, one entry per CDR3 protein. The data hold under 95,000 distinct CDR3 sequences, with roughly a sixth observed a single time. Here the sequenced sample was PBMCs, taken before treatment. The receptors derive from a male donor with prostate cancer.

The chain carries TRBV21-1 and TRBJ2-1; TRBD2, the table's D call, lacks a check against the DNA. TRBV21-1 represents a pseudogene. This CDR3 contains 19 residues. The CDR3 here is CASSSSSSGGRVLRNEQFF. DNA of the CDR3: TGTGCCAGCAGCAGTTCGTCTAGCGGGGGCCGAGTCCTCAGGAATGAGCAGTTCTTC.

This clonotype has at least ten counts. The rearrangement joins TRBV2 to TRBJ2-1; 10 bases are a match to TRBD2. In germline, CDR1 is SNHLY, CDR2 FYNNEI. The CDR3 length is 17 residues. V was pared by 9 bases and J by 0 bases, with 11 bases of the junction left unmatched. The CDR3 here is CASSAGSGGASYNEQFF. CDR3 nucleotide sequence: TGTGCCAGTTCTGCGGGGAGCGGGGGGGCCTCCTACAATGAGCAGTTCTTC.

This clonotype appeared many times. V and J are TRBV15 and TRBJ2-2, with D perhaps matching TRBD2 (6 bases). The germline V and J ends were trimmed by 7 bases and 7 bases, with 16 bases remaining between them. CDR1 LNHNV and CDR2 YYDKDF come from the germline V gene (reference sequence). The CDR3 spans 14 residues. The CDR3 loop is CATTEDRGFGELFF. CDR3 DNA sequence: TGTGCCACCACCGAAGACCGGGGGTTCGGGGAGCTGTTTTTT.

Regarding this clonotype: This is likely an artifact of a read error, given a far larger clone one base away. The genes are TRBV6-6 and TRBJ2-1, with 7 bases lining up with TRBD2. This CDR3 region has 15 residues. Germline V gene data show CDR1 as MNHNY and CDR2 as SVGAGI (reference sequence). V lost 7 bases and J lost 0; bases outside the gene matches: 6. The CDR3 is CASKGASGSYNEQFF. The CDR3 DNA reads as TGTGCCAGCAAAGGGGCTAGCGGCTCCTACAATGAGCAGTTCTTC.

This clonotype has just a few counts. The J gene is TRBJ2-4, the V gene TRBV6-1; 7 nucleotides line up with TRBD1. With 6 bases clipped from V and 5 bases from J, the junction kept 4 bases outside the gene matches. From germline, CDR1 is MNHNS and CDR2 SASEGT. The CDR3 runs to 13 residues. In DNA, the CDR3 is TGTGCCAGCAGCAACAGGGGCCAAAACATTCAGTACTTC. Amino acid sequence: CASSNRGQNIQYF.

This clonotype was seen repeatedly, ten times or more. The chain joins TRBV29-1 to TRBJ1-2; 7 bases are a match to TRBD1. The CDR3 is made up of 12 amino acids. Germline V gene sequence: CDR1 SQVTM, CDR2 ANQGSEA. CDR3 in amino acids: CSARTGRYGYTF. CDR3 in DNA: TGCAGTGCCCGGACAGGACGATATGGCTACACCTTC.

This clonotype was counted at least ten times. This rearrangement joins TRBV20-1 to TRBJ2-5; tentative D call: TRBD1 (5 bases). CDR3 length equals 14 residues. V lost 6 bases and J 3 bases, leaving 17 bases between the germline ends. Germline V gene sequence: CDR1 DFQATT, CDR2 SNEGSKA (reference sequence). This chain's CDR3 is CSARPSGFKETQYF. DNA for the CDR3: TGCAGTGCCCGACCCTCAGGGTTCAAAGAGACCCAGTACTTC.

This clonotype was recorded many times. J is TRBJ2-7 and V is TRBV19; 7 bases line up with TRBD1. CDR3 size: 13 residues. With 5 bases clipped from V and 4 bases from J, the junction kept 5 bases outside the gene matches. Germline V gene sequence: CDR1 LNHDA, CDR2 SQIVND (reference sequence). In DNA form, the CDR3 reads TGTGCCAGTAGTGCCGGGACAGAATACGAGCAGTACTTC. Protein product: CASSAGTEYEQYF.

The sample holds many counts of this clonotype. The rearrangement uses TRBV6-6 and TRBJ1-6; TRBD1 matches at 9 bases. The CDR3 contains 15 residues. After removal of 7 bases from V and 6 bases from J, the junction contained 7 bases not matched to a gene. Germline V gene lookup returns CDR1 MNHNY and CDR2 SVGAGI (reference sequence). In nucleotides, the CDR3 is TGTGCCAGCATTGAACAGGGGGCGTCTAATTCACCCCTCCACTTT. This translates into CASIEQGASNSPLHF.

In this sample, this clonotype turned up many times. The chain couples TRBV5-1 to TRBJ2-7; possibly TRBD1 or TRBD2 for D (5 bases each). The V and J ends lost 4 bases and 3 bases respectively, with 17 bases between them. The CDR3 loop spans 15 amino acids. CDR1 SGHRS and CDR2 YFSETQ come from the germline V gene. The chain's CDR3 is CASSKQTDAGYEQYF. The CDR3 coding sequence is TGCGCCAGCAGCAAACAGACAGACGCGGGCTACGAGCAGTACTTC. Full variable domain (missing parts from reference TRBV5-1 and TRBJ2-7): KAGVTQTPRYLIKTRGQQVTLSCSPISGHRSVSWYQQTPGQGLQFLFEYFSETQRNKGNFPGRFSGRQFSNSRSEMNVSTLELGDSALYLCASSKQTDAGYEQYFGPGTRLTVT.

In nucleotides, the CDR3 is TGTGCCAGCAGCTTAGCGCTAGCATCCCCCTACGAGCAGTACTTC. Translation gives CASSLALASPYEQYF. The chain links TRBV7-2 to TRBJ2-7; possibly TRBD2 for D (5 bases). This CDR3 is 15 amino acids long. Germline V gene data show CDR1 as SGHTA and CDR2 as FQGNSA. The V and J ends lost 0 bases and 2 bases respectively, with 11 bases between them.

This clonotype was counted ten times or more. This rearrangement joins TRBV12-3 or TRBV12-4 to TRBJ2-2; D is undetermined. CDR3 length: 12 amino acids. The V and J ends lost 6 bases and 7 bases respectively, with 9 bases between them. Here the CDR3 DNA reads TGTGCCAGCAGCTTACGCGGCGGGGAGCTGTTTTTT. This codes for CASSLRGGELFF.

This clonotype was counted at least ten times. V and J are TRBV7-2 and TRBJ1-1; a weak D match, TRBD1 (5 bases). Per the germline V gene, CDR1 is SGHTA and CDR2 is FQGNSA. Between the trimmed V and J ends, which lost 0 bases and 11 bases, there was a span of 16 bases. The CDR3 covers 14 residues. The CDR3 DNA follows: TGTGCCAGCAGCTTAGCTCCCAGGGTGAGTCGGGCTTTCTTT. It encodes CASSLAPRVSRAFF.

This clonotype was seen ten or more times. CDR3: CASSPTPTGVGYTF. The CDR3 DNA follows: TGTGCCAGCAGCCCGACTCCTACAGGGGTAGGCTACACCTTC. The chain uses TRBV11-2 and TRBJ1-2, with 7 positions matching TRBD1. The CDR3 totals 14 residues. V shed 5 bases and J 8 bases; nucleotides not matched to a gene: 11. The germline CDR1 and CDR2 sequences are SGHAT and FQNNGV.

This clonotype was counted many times. A junction end diverges from the germline sequence, so it may reflect a read error. The chain employs TRBV5-1 and TRBJ2-1; TRBD2 is a possible D gene (5 bases). Germline CDR1 reads SGHRS; CDR2 reads YFSETQ. The CDR3 is 11 amino acids. The CDR3 region has the DNA TGTGCCAGCAGCCTGGAGGATGAGCAGTTCTTC. Amino acid sequence: CASSLEDEQFF. Complete variable domain (other parts from reference TRBV5-1 and TRBJ2-1): KAGVTQTPRYLIKTRGQQVTLSCSPISGHRSVSWYQQTPGQGLQFLFEYFSETQRNKGNFPGRFSGRQFSNSRSEMNVSTLELGDSALYLCASSLEDEQFFGPGTRLTVL.

This clonotype was detected many times. The V gene is TRBV5-4, the J gene TRBJ2-5, with 10 bases that match TRBD2. After removal of 0 bases from V and 5 bases from J, the junction contained 13 bases not matched to a gene. The CDR3 consists of 18 residues. Per germline, CDR1 SGHNT and CDR2 YYREEE (reference sequence). The CDR3, as DNA: TGTGCCAGCAGCTTGGACGGGGCGAGCGGGGGGGCCACGGAGACCCAGTACTTC. The encoded protein is CASSLDGASGGATETQYF.

This clonotype was seen more than once but under ten times. This chain connects TRBV20-1 to TRBJ2-3; 8 bases align to TRBD2. The ends lost 6 bases at V and 1 base at J; junction bases unmatched: 15. There are 17 residues in the CDR3. CDR1 and CDR2 from the germline V gene are DFQATT and SNEGSKA (reference sequence). The CDR3 coding sequence is TGCAGTGCCCACCCCACCTTGGGGCGGGGGGGCACAGATACGCAGTATTTT. Its translation: CSAHPTLGRGGTDTQYF.

This clonotype showed up many times. V is TRBV2 and J is TRBJ1-1; a weak D match, TRBD1 (5 bases). This CDR3 contains 13 residues. With 8 bases removed from V and 3 bases from J, the gap between germline ends came to 13 bases. CDR1 SNHLY and CDR2 FYNNEI come from the germline V gene. The CDR3 DNA sequence: TGTGCCAGCGGAGACAGCACGGACACTGAAGCTTTCTTT. Its translation: CASGDSTDTEAFF.

This clonotype was counted many times. This sequence joins TRBV7-8 and TRBJ2-7; 9 bases match TRBD1. In germline, CDR1 is SGHVS, CDR2 FQNEAQ. The CDR3 is 15 amino acids. The V segment lost 4 bases and the J segment 2 bases; nucleotides outside the gene matches: 6. The CDR3 DNA reads TGTGCCAGCAGCTCCCGGCGGGACAGGGCCTACGAGCAGTACTTC. It yields the protein CASSSRRDRAYEQYF.

This clonotype was observed many times. The chain combines TRBV12-3 or TRBV12-4 with TRBJ2-1; weak D call: TRBD2 (7 bases). Deletions cut 1 base from V and 12 bases from J, with 19 bases between. This CDR3 spans 15 amino acids. The CDR3 sequence is CASSLGLGGATWQFF. The CDR3 region has the DNA TGTGCCAGCAGTTTAGGTCTAGGGGGGGCTACATGGCAGTTCTTC.

Here the CDR3 DNA reads TGTGCCAGCAGCTTAGGCAGGGCGCGCGAGCAGTACTTC. Its translation: CASSLGRAREQYF. The chain recombines TRBV7-8 with TRBJ2-7; tentatively, D is TRBD1 (5 bases). With 1 base removed from V and 6 bases from J, the gap between germline ends came to 10 bases. The CDR3 is 13 amino acids. The germline V gene encodes CDR1 SGHVS and CDR2 FQNEAQ.

This chain joins TRBV5-4 and TRBJ2-4, with a weak D call TRBD2 (5 bases). The V gene's germline CDR1 is SGHNT and CDR2 YYREEE (reference sequence). Between the trimmed V and J ends, which lost 4 bases and 0 bases, there was a span of 14 bases. CDR3 length: 16 residues. The CDR3 DNA sequence: TGTGCCAGCAGCCTTACAGATGGACTAGCCAAAAACATTCAGTACTTC. Protein sequence: CASSLTDGLAKNIQYF.

This rearrangement joins TRBV6-2 or TRBV6-3 to TRBJ2-5; D unresolved. The germline CDR1 and CDR2 sequences are MNHEY and SVGEGT. V was clipped by 0 bases and J by 5 bases, with 4 bases between them. CDR3 length: 12 amino acids. DNA of the CDR3: TGTGCCAGCAGTTACTCAATGGAGACCCAGTACTTC. The encoded protein is CASSYSMETQYF.

The rearrangement uses TRBV6-4 and TRBJ2-1, with 8 bases fitting TRBD1. Germline-derived CDR1 and CDR2 are MRHNA and SNTAGT. The V segment lost 0 bases and the J segment 2 bases; nucleotides outside the gene matches: 3. The CDR3 totals 16 residues. Here the CDR3 reads CASSDSDRGPYNEQFF. The CDR3 DNA reads TGTGCCAGCAGTGACTCCGACAGGGGACCCTACAATGAGCAGTTCTTC.

This clonotype appeared many times. The rearrangement uses TRBV9 and TRBJ2-2; 8 bases fit TRBD1. V shed 0 bases and J 7 bases; nucleotides not matched to a gene: 8. The CDR3 length is 16 residues. Germline V gene data show CDR1 as SGDLS and CDR2 as YYNGEE. Written as DNA, the CDR3 is TGTGCCAGCAGCGTAGCTGGAGAGGACAGGGACGGGGAGCTGTTTTTT. Its protein is CASSVAGEDRDGELFF.

The V gene is TRBV5-4, the J gene TRBJ2-4; D is perhaps TRBD1 (6 bases). The V and J ends lost 0 bases and 0 bases respectively, with 10 bases between them. The length of the CDR3 is 16 residues. Looked up from germline, CDR1 is SGHNT and CDR2 is YYREEE (reference sequence). For the CDR3, the DNA is TGTGCCAGCAGCTTGGGGACAGTACTAGCCAAAAACATTCAGTACTTC. It translates to CASSLGTVLAKNIQYF.

This clonotype was counted at least ten times. The V call is TRBV29-1, the J call TRBJ1-2, with 7 bases matching TRBD1. CDR1 is SQVTM and CDR2 is ANQGSEA in the germline V gene. The CDR3 runs to 16 residues. Trimming removed 2 bases from V and 3 bases from J; junction bases left unmatched: 12. The CDR3, as DNA: TGCAGCGTTGAAAATAATCCGGGACAGACCGACTATGGCTACACCTTC. Translation: CSVENNPGQTDYGYTF.

On this clonotype itself: The likely explanation is a read error, given a far larger clone one base away. The V gene is TRBV6-8, the J gene TRBJ2-1; the match to TRBD1 covers 7 bases. Germline CDR1 is MNHGY and CDR2 is SAAAGT. This CDR3 comprises 16 residues. V lost 6 bases, J lost 10 bases, and 18 bases stayed unmatched. CDR3 bases: TGTGCCAGCAGGATATCCATTCGGGACAGAGCCTACGAGCAGTTCTTC. Protein product: CASRISIRDRAYEQFF.

In this sample, this clonotype turned up many times. The rearrangement joins TRBV7-2 to TRBJ2-7; D could derive from TRBD1 or TRBD2 (6 bases each). The germline V gene has CDR1 SGHTA and CDR2 FQGNSA. V was trimmed by 0 bases and J by 4 bases, leaving 13 bases between them. This CDR3 has 15 residues. The CDR3 loop reads CASSLAPGAQYEQYF. The CDR3 bases are TGTGCCAGCAGCTTAGCCCCGGGGGCGCAGTACGAGCAGTACTTC.

This clonotype was recorded at least ten times. This chain connects TRBV18 to TRBJ1-4, with D perhaps matching TRBD1 (5 bases). The CDR3 runs to 16 residues. Germline CDR1 is KGHSH and CDR2 is LQKENI. V lost 4 bases to trimming and J lost 5 bases, with 17 bases between them. The CDR3 DNA reads as TGTGCCAGCTCACACAACCGGGACGGAAGGAATGAAAAACTGTTTTTT. This encodes CASSHNRDGRNEKLFF.